This TCR beta chain was recorded in a study of technical replicates of blood from several donors. This CDR3 has 17 residues. The V and J ends lost 3 bases and 0 bases respectively, with 15 bases between them. From germline, CDR1 is LGHNA and CDR2 YNFKEQ. Clones were sequenced by immunoSEQ multiplex PCR, and TCRdb holds only the in-frame ones, with some missing. The sample consists of 70,000 or so clones, about 87% of them appearing once. This sequence joins TRBV4-2 and TRBJ1-5, with D unclear. The clonotype originates from a human donor in good health. Some clones in this sample may be carry-over from other donors' samples. Sequencing was done on a sample of PBMCs. The CDR3 DNA sequence: TGTGCCAGCAGCCAGCAGAGTTTGGGCTATAGCAATCAGCCCCAGCATTTT. This encodes CASSQQSLGYSNQPQHF.